The T cell receptor beta chain described here comes from a study of T cell repertoires in cytomegalovirus infection. Germline loops: CDR1 KGHSH, CDR2 LQKENI. Losses at the gene ends were 2 bases for V and 4 bases for J; bases not matched to a gene: 5. The CDR3 runs to 15 residues. There are many counts of this clonotype. Its antigen is still unknown. TCRdb reprocessed the reads with MiXCR, giving one entry per CDR3 protein. The sample has approximately 110,000 distinct CDR3 sequences; around 9.1% are singletons. The V call is TRBV18, the J call TRBJ2-3, with 8 bases matching TRBD2. The sequenced sample was PBMCs, sequenced either directly or after in vitro stimulation (not recorded which). This receptor was obtained from a human donor in good health (CMV status not recorded). Some clones in this sample may be carry-over from other donors' samples. CDR3: CASSPTGGPADTQYF. CDR3 coding DNA: TGTGCCAGCTCACCAACGGGAGGGCCGGCAGATACGCAGTATTTT.